The clone carrying this TCR beta chain showed up many times. What it binds is unknown. The source material, RNA transcripts, was used to amplify TCR beta CDR3 regions. The study used the HTBI primer set for a first-round RT-PCR of the TCR CDR3. A single record per CDR3 protein comes from TCRdb applying MiXCR to the multiplex PCR reads. Of about 380,000 distinct CDR3 sequences listed, roughly 14% are singletons. Germline-derived CDR1 and CDR2 are MNHEY and SMNVEV (reference sequence). Trimming pared 3 bases from V and 3 bases from J, leaving 8 bases between. CDR3 size: 13 residues. The data derive from a study of T cells in Graves' hyperthyroidism and ophthalmopathy. Study-wide results and limits: A 13 V-J model separated ophthalmopathy from stable hyperthyroidism.

The chain uses TRBV27 and TRBJ1-2; D not certain. Material for sequencing was blood. The receptor comes from a woman between 55 and 75 years old with Graves' hyperthyroidism. CDR3 in amino acids: CASSFDRYYGYTF. CDR3 nucleotide sequence: TGTGCCAGCAGTTTTGACCGCTACTATGGCTACACCTTC.